This entry features one T cell receptor beta chain sequence. Its antigen remains unidentified. Germline V lookup: CDR1 LGHNA, CDR2 YNFKEQ. V was trimmed by 1 base and J by 2 bases, leaving 11 bases between them. The CDR3 runs 16 residues. Only in-frame clones appear in the TCRdb table, and some are missing; sequencing was by immunoSEQ multiplex PCR. The sample records about 330,000 clones, 86% being singletons. These data are taken from a study of cytomegalovirus exposure and HLA in healthy donors. Study findings and constraints: Diagnosis of cytomegalovirus status made by the classifier reportedly showed high specificity and sensitivity. One later analysis, an examination of the roughly 130 validation repertoires, found that first-cohort TCR clusters tended to co-occur in them.

The source is a woman in her late teens or twenties in good health and CMV-seronegative. This chain connects TRBV4-2 to TRBJ1-4; D not certain. What was sequenced was PBMCs. The DNA for the CDR3 is TGTGCCAGCAGCCAAGCTGTTTCCTCCACTAATGAAAAACTGTTTTTT. It is translated as CASSQAVSSTNEKLFF.